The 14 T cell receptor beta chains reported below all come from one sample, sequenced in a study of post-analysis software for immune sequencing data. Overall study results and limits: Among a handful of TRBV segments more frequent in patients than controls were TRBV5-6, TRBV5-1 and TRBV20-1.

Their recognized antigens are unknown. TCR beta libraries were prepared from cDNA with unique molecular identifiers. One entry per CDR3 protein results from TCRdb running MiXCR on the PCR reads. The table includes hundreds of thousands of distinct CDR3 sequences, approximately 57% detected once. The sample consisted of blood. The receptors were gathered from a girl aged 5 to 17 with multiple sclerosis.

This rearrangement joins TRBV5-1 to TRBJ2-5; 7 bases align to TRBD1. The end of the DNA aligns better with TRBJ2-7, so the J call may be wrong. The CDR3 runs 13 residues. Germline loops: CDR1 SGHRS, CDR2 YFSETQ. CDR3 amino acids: CASGGQVRDEQYF. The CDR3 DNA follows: TGCGCCAGCGGCGGACAGGTACGTGACGAGCAGTACTTC.

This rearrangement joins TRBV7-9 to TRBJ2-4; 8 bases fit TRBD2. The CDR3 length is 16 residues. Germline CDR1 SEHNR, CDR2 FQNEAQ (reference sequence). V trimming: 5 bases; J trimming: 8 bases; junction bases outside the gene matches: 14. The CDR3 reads CASSLIVAGPLDIQYF. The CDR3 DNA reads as TGTGCCAGCAGCCTCATCGTAGCGGGGCCCTTAGACATTCAGTACTTC. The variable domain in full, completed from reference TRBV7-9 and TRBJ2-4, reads DTGVSQNPRHKITKRGQNVTFRCDPISEHNRLYWYRQTLGQGPEFLTYFQNEAQLEKSRLLSDRFSAERPKGSFSTLEIQRTEQGDSAMYLCASSLIVAGPLDIQYFGAGTRLSVL.

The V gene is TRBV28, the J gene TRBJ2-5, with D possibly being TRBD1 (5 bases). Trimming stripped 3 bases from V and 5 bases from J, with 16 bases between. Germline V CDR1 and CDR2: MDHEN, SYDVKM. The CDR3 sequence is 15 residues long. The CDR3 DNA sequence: TGTGCCAGCAGTTTGGTAGGGGAAGGTTTCGAGACCCAGTACTTC. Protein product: CASSLVGEGFETQYF.

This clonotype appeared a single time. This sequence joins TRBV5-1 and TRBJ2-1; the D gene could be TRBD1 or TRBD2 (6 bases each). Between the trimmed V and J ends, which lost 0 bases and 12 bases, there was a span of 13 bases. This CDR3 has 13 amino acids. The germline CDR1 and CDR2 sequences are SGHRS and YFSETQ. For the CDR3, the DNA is TGCGCCAGCAGCTTGGGGGACTTCAGGGGGCAGTTCTTC. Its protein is CASSLGDFRGQFF.

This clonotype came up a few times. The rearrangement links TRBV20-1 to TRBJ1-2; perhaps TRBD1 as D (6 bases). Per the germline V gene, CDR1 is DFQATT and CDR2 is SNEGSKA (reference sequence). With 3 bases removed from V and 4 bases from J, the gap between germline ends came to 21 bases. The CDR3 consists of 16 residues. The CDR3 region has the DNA TGCAGTGCTAGTCCCCCGCTGGGACGGGACATCTATGGCTACACCTTC. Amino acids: CSASPPLGRDIYGYTF.

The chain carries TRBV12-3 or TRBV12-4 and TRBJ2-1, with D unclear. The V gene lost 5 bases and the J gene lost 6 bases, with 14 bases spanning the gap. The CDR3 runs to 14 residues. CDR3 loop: CASSPRAWLNEQFF. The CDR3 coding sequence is TGTGCCAGCAGTCCCCGTGCTTGGCTCAATGAGCAGTTCTTC.

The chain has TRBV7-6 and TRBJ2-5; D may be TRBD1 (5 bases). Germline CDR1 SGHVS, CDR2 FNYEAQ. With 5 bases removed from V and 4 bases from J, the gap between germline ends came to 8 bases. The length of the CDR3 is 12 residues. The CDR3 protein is CASSGHPETQYF. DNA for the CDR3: TGTGCCAGCAGCGGACATCCAGAGACCCAGTACTTC.

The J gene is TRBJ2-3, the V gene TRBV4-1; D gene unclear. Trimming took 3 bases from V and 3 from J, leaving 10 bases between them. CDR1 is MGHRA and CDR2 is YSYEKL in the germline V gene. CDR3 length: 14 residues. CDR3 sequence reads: CASSQPPATDTQYF. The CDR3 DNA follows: TGCGCCAGCAGCCAGCCTCCGGCGACAGATACGCAGTATTTT.

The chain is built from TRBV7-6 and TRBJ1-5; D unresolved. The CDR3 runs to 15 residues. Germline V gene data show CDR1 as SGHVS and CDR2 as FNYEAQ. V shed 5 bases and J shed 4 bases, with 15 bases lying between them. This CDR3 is CASSRDAGPNQPQHF. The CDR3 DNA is TGTGCCAGCAGCCGCGACGCAGGCCCAAATCAGCCCCAGCATTTT.

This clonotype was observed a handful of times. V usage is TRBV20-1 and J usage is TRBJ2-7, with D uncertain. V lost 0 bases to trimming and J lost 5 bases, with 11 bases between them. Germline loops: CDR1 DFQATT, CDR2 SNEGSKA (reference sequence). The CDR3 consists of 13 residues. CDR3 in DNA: TGCAGTGCTAGAGATGCACAGCTCCACGAGCAGTACTTC. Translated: CSARDAQLHEQYF.

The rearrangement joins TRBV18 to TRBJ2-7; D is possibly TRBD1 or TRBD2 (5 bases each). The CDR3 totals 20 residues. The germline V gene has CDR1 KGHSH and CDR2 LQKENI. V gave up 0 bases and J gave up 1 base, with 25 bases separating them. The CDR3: CASSPPRGPGAGLPSYEQYF. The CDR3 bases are TGTGCCAGCTCACCACCTAGAGGTCCCGGGGCAGGGTTGCCTTCCTACGAGCAGTACTTC.

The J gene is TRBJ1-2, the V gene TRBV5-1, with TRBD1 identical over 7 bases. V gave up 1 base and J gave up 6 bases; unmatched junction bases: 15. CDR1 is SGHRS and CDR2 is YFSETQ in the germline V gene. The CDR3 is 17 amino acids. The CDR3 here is CASSLPWTGLIWDGYTF. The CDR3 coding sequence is TGCGCCAGCAGCTTGCCCTGGACAGGTCTAATATGGGATGGCTACACCTTC.

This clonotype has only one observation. The CDR3 region is CASSVAGQGAEQFF. The CDR3, as DNA: TGTGCCAGCAGCGTAGCAGGACAGGGGGCTGAGCAGTTCTTC. This rearrangement joins TRBV9 to TRBJ2-1; TRBD1 agrees at 11 bases. CDR1 and CDR2 from the germline V gene are SGDLS and YYNGEE. The J segment lost 9 bases and the V segment lost 0 bases, leaving 2 bases of the junction unmatched. This CDR3 spans 14 amino acids.

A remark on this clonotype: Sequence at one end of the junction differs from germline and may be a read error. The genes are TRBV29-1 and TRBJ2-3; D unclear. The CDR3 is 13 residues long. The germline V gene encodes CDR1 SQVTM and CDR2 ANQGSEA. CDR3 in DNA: TGCAGCGTTGAAGGACGGAGCAGAGATACGCAGTATTTT. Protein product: CSVEGRSRDTQYF.